The 26 T cell receptor beta chains given below trace back to one sample, sequenced in a study of shared clonotypes between healthy human individuals. Produced via immunoSEQ multiplex PCR; TCRdb's table is partial and in-frame only. The sample holds about 1.1 million clones, around 78% seen once. Sequences were obtained from memory CD4+ T cells from PBMCs. The subset: CD45RA-negative fraction. These receptors all come from a young man in good health. Some clones in this sample may be carry-over from other donors' samples.

The chain is built from TRBV28 and TRBJ2-2; D is unclear. Trimming removed 6 bases at V and 0 bases at J, with 11 bases between. Germline values: CDR1 MDHEN, CDR2 SYDVKM. The length of the CDR3 is 15 residues. The CDR3 spells CASSVLGPNTGELFF. The CDR3 DNA follows: TGTGCCAGCAGCGTGCTCGGACCGAACACCGGGGAGCTGTTTTTT.

The sample holds a few counts of this clone. CDR3 nucleotide sequence: TGTGCCAGCAGCGGGACCGGCGGGGCCCAGTACTTC. This sequence encodes CASSGTGGAQYF. The V call is TRBV2, the J call TRBJ2-5; TRBD2 is a possible D gene (6 bases). The CDR3 spans 12 residues. Trimming cost V 6 bases and J 9 bases, with 14 bases left between them. The germline CDR1 and CDR2 sequences are SNHLY and FYNNEI.

This chain's CDR3 is CARSLGGSWTIGNTIYF. As DNA, the CDR3 is TGTGCCAGAAGCTTAGGTGGGTCTTGGACCATTGGAAACACCATATATTTT. The J gene is TRBJ1-3, the V gene TRBV7-5. TRBV7-5 is given as a pseudogene. The CDR3 has 17 amino acids.

The rearrangement links TRBV6-1 to TRBJ2-7; 13 bases agree with TRBD2. V lost 3 bases and J lost 5; bases outside the gene matches: 4. Per germline, CDR1 MNHNS and CDR2 SASEGT. This CDR3 is built from 15 residues. The CDR3 region is CASSDWTSGSHEQYF. CDR3 bases: TGTGCCAGCAGTGACTGGACTAGCGGGAGCCACGAGCAGTACTTC.

This clone came up once. V and J are TRBV5-6 and TRBJ1-2; possible D gene TRBD1, 6 bases. The CDR3 extends over 14 amino acids. Per germline, CDR1 SGHDT and CDR2 YYEEEE. With 0 bases removed from V and 5 bases from J, the gap between germline ends came to 11 bases. CDR3 residues: CASSLATGLYGYTF. The CDR3 DNA follows: TGTGCCAGCAGCTTGGCTACAGGGCTATATGGCTACACCTTC. Based on the CDR3 plus reference TRBV5-6 and TRBJ1-2, the full variable domain is DAGVTQSPTHLIKTRGQQVTLRCSPKSGHDTVSWYQQALGQGPQFIFQYYEEEERQRGNFPDRFSGHQFPNYSSELNVNALLLGDSALYLCASSLATGLYGYTFGSGTRLTVV.

This rearrangement joins TRBV15 to TRBJ1-4, with D perhaps matching TRBD1 (6 bases). This CDR3 comprises 15 residues. The V and J ends lost 2 bases and 10 bases respectively, with 17 bases between them. Germline V gene data show CDR1 as LNHNV and CDR2 as YYDKDF (reference sequence). The CDR3 reads CATSRYRDNSRKLFF. The CDR3 region has the DNA TGTGCCACCAGCAGATACCGGGACAATAGTAGAAAACTGTTTTTT.

The CDR3 spells CASSTRLAGYNEQFF. CDR3 DNA sequence: TGTGCCAGCAGTACCCGACTAGCGGGGTACAATGAGCAGTTCTTC. This chain links TRBV28 with TRBJ2-1, with 11 bases identical to TRBD2. Losses at the gene ends were 5 bases for V and 4 bases for J; bases not matched to a gene: 4. The CDR3 length is 15 residues. In germline, CDR1 is MDHEN, CDR2 SYDVKM.

The chain couples TRBV6-1 to TRBJ2-1; no reliable D call. The germline V gene has CDR1 MNHNS and CDR2 SASEGT. The CDR3 loop spans 13 amino acids. V shed 0 bases and J shed 8 bases, with 8 bases lying between them. CDR3 nucleotide sequence: TGTGCCAGCAGTGAAGCCAGCTGGTATGAGCAGTTCTTC. Translating gives CASSEASWYEQFF.

The chain employs TRBV28 and TRBJ1-2; D is unresolved. The CDR3 length is 12 residues. Germline CDR1 MDHEN, CDR2 SYDVKM. V lost 6 bases, J lost 8 bases, and 13 bases lay in between. The CDR3: CASSRPTWGYTF. In DNA, the CDR3 is TGTGCCAGCAGCCGACCCACTTGGGGCTACACCTTC.

This clone was seen a single time. The chain carries TRBV7-9 and TRBJ2-2; 7 positions match TRBD2. This CDR3 is built from 16 residues. Per the germline V gene, CDR1 is SEHNR and CDR2 is FQNEAQ (reference sequence). With 5 bases clipped from V and 2 bases from J, the junction kept 8 bases outside the gene matches. CDR3 amino acids: CASSTMGLFNTGELFF. In nucleotides, the CDR3 is TGTGCCAGCAGCACGATGGGACTATTCAACACCGGGGAGCTGTTTTTT.

This chain connects TRBV25-1 to TRBJ2-1; TRBD2 is a possible D gene (5 bases). The CDR3 length is 17 residues. Germline-derived CDR1 and CDR2 are MGHDK and SYGVNS. Between the trimmed V and J ends, which lost 5 bases and 0 bases, there was a span of 17 bases. DNA for the CDR3: TGTGCCAGCAGTAGTAGGACTTACAGTTACTCCTACAATGAGCAGTTCTTC. Protein: CASSSRTYSYSYNEQFF.

CDR3 loop: CASNRQGAADTQYF. In DNA form, the CDR3 reads TGTGCCAGCAATAGACAGGGGGCGGCAGATACGCAGTATTTT. The chain links TRBV6-6 to TRBJ2-3; 10 bases fit TRBD1. Trimming cost V 7 bases and J 4 bases; bases outside gene matches: 5. The CDR3 contains 14 residues. Germline values: CDR1 MNHNY, CDR2 SVGAGI (reference sequence).

The gene calls are TRBV27 and TRBJ2-7; TRBD2 matches at 7 bases. The CDR3 covers 15 residues. After removal of 0 bases from V and 4 bases from J, the junction contained 6 bases not matched to a gene. CDR1 is MNHEY, CDR2 SMNVEV, per germline (reference sequence). CDR3 amino acids: CASSLSIAGYYEQYF. CDR3 DNA sequence: TGTGCCAGCAGTTTATCGATAGCGGGTTATTACGAGCAGTACTTC.

The chain employs TRBV14 and TRBJ2-7; D is tentatively TRBD1 or TRBD2 (5 bases each). Trimming cost V 2 bases and J 0 bases, with 11 bases left between them. The CDR3 consists of 15 residues. Germline CDR1 and CDR2: SGHDN and FVKESK. CDR3 protein: CASSQPGAASYEQYF. The DNA of the CDR3 is TGTGCCAGCAGCCAACCCGGGGCCGCCTCCTACGAGCAGTACTTC.

CDR3 coding DNA: TGTGCCAGCGCCGGGAGTATTTGGGAGCAGTTCTTC. This translates into CASAGSIWEQFF. The chain couples TRBV28 to TRBJ2-1; TRBD2 might be the D (6 bases). In germline, CDR1 is MDHEN, CDR2 SYDVKM. This CDR3 has 12 residues. Deletions cut 8 bases from V and 10 bases from J, with 15 bases between.

The chain couples TRBV7-8 to TRBJ1-5; D not resolved. CDR1 is SGHVS and CDR2 is FQNEAQ in the germline V gene. Trimming removed 3 bases at V and 8 bases at J, with 8 bases between. CDR3 length: 12 residues. The CDR3 sequence is CASSLGMEPQHF. CDR3 sequence (DNA): TGTGCCAGCAGCTTGGGGATGGAGCCCCAGCATTTT.

The genes are TRBV18 and TRBJ2-2; D is perhaps TRBD1 (6 bases). CDR1 is KGHSH, CDR2 LQKENI, per germline. Trimming took 4 bases from V and 2 from J, leaving 8 bases between them. The length of the CDR3 is 14 residues. The CDR3 DNA is TGTGCCAGCTCACGGGGGCCCAACACCGGGGAGCTGTTTTTT. Translating gives CASSRGPNTGELFF.

The chain combines TRBV5-6 with TRBJ2-3; D possibly matches TRBD1 or TRBD2 (6 bases each). CDR1 and CDR2 (germline): SGHDT, YYEEEE. The length of the CDR3 is 15 residues. Trimming shortened V by 4 bases and J by 5 bases, and 17 bases separated the two germline ends. The CDR3 spells CASSALGGAGDTQYF. CDR3 DNA: TGTGCCAGCAGCGCTCTCGGGGGCGCGGGAGATACGCAGTATTTT.

This clone was seen only once. This chain connects TRBV11-2 to TRBJ1-3; unclear D gene. CDR1 is SGHAT, CDR2 FQNNGV, per germline. V shed 1 base and J shed 0 bases, with 10 bases lying between them. The CDR3 is 16 residues long. Here the CDR3 DNA reads TGTGCCAGCAGCTTAGTGGGTACCCCCTCTGGAAACACCATATATTTT. Residues: CASSLVGTPSGNTIYF.

The chain combines TRBV7-2 with TRBJ2-1; D may be TRBD2 (5 bases). This CDR3 is 15 amino acids long. Germline values: CDR1 SGHTA, CDR2 FQGNSA. The germline V and J ends were trimmed by 2 bases and 8 bases, with 16 bases remaining between them. CDR3 DNA sequence: TGTGCCAGCAGCTTAAACCGGGGAGTCACCGATGAGCAGTTCTTC. Its translation: CASSLNRGVTDEQFF.

A word on this clone: This specimen includes other DNA sequences encoding the same CDR3. V gene TRBV19 combines with J gene TRBJ1-2; 8 nucleotides agree with TRBD1. The CDR3 contains 13 residues. The germline V gene has CDR1 LNHDA and CDR2 SQIVND (reference sequence). V dropped 5 bases and J dropped 2; count of bases not matched to a gene: 1. The CDR3 spells CASSYRGNYGYTF. CDR3 DNA: TGTGCCAGTAGTTACAGGGGGAACTATGGCTACACCTTC.

CDR3 in DNA: TGTGCCAGCAGTCCACGGACGAATGAGCAGTTCTTC. Protein: CASSPRTNEQFF. This chain joins TRBV4-2 and TRBJ2-1, with D unresolved. Germline assignment: CDR1 LGHNA and CDR2 YNFKEQ. The CDR3 consists of 12 residues. Trimming shortened V by 6 bases and J by 7 bases, and 10 bases separated the two germline ends.

Worth noting for this clone: A read error may explain this, as a much larger clone is one base away. At the DNA level, this CDR3 is encoded by other sequences in the same sample as well. The J gene is TRBJ2-5, the V gene TRBV19; D is unresolved. This CDR3 is 14 amino acids long. Trimming stripped 5 bases from V and 3 bases from J, with 13 bases between. Germline lookup yields CDR1 LNHDA and CDR2 SQIVND (reference sequence). DNA for the CDR3: TGTGCCAGTAGTTATGTAGGATGGAAAGAGACCCAGTACTTC. This gives the protein CASSYVGWKETQYF.

This chain connects TRBV9 to TRBJ1-3; D is unresolved. There are 14 residues in the CDR3. The V and J ends lost 3 bases and 4 bases respectively, with 11 bases between them. Germline CDR1 is SGDLS and CDR2 is YYNGEE. CDR3: CASSGGVGGNTIYF. The CDR3 DNA sequence: TGTGCCAGCAGCGGAGGAGTTGGAGGAAACACCATATATTTT.

The rearrangement joins TRBV7-3 to TRBJ2-5; TRBD2 agrees at 11 bases. With V trimmed by 3 bases and J by 3 bases, 3 bases remained unmatched. The CDR3 is 15 amino acids. Germline-derived CDR1 and CDR2 are SGHTA and FQGTGA. The CDR3: CASSLGLAEEETQYF. The DNA of the CDR3 is TGTGCCAGCAGCTTGGGACTAGCGGAAGAAGAGACCCAGTACTTC.

The rearrangement links TRBV5-4 to TRBJ1-3, with D unresolved. Germline V gene lookup returns CDR1 SGHNT and CDR2 YYREEE (reference sequence). Trimming shortened V by 3 bases and J by 8 bases, and 12 bases separated the two germline ends. This CDR3 region has 13 residues. The CDR3: CASSSQRVDTIYF. CDR3 bases: TGTGCCAGCAGCTCCCAACGGGTGGACACCATATATTTT.